The 24 T cell receptor beta chains given below trace back to one sample, sequenced in a study of T-cell memory formation after mild COVID-19. TCRdb analysed the 5' RACE reads with MiXCR anew, one entry per CDR3 protein. The sample includes 35,000 to 45,000 distinct CDR3 sequences, roughly 7% seen only once; the top ten take 0.79%. The sequenced sample was PBMCs or a T cell subset sorted from them (not recorded which). Receptor source: an adult who had mild COVID-19 (a few samples of this study predate the infection). Cell type and time point are not known.

This clonotype was seen ten or more times. The chain is built from TRBV19 and TRBJ2-2; possible D gene TRBD2, 6 bases. Trimming removed 7 bases from V and 1 base from J, with 7 bases in between. The CDR3 spans 13 residues. CDR1 is LNHDA, CDR2 SQIVND, per germline (reference sequence). The CDR3 DNA follows: TGTGCCAGTACCGGGGGGAACACCGGGGAGCTGTTTTTT. This codes for CASTGGNTGELFF.

A few counts support this clonotype. The V and J genes are TRBV20-1 and TRBJ2-7; 9 nucleotides line up with TRBD2. The CDR3 is 15 residues long. V was pared by 0 bases and J by 0 bases, with 3 bases of the junction left unmatched. Germline V lookup: CDR1 DFQATT, CDR2 SNEGSKA (reference sequence). CDR3 DNA: TGCAGTGCTAGAGACCTAGCGGGGAGCTCCTACGAGCAGTACTTC. This encodes CSARDLAGSSYEQYF.

This clonotype occurred many times. The J gene is TRBJ2-7, the V gene TRBV12-3 or TRBV12-4, with D tentatively TRBD1 (7 bases). Trimming shortened V by 3 bases and J by 7 bases, and 13 bases separated the two germline ends. The length of the CDR3 is 13 residues. DNA for the CDR3: TGTGCCAGCAGTTTTAGCCAGGGGGGAGAGCAGTACTTC. Protein sequence: CASSFSQGGEQYF.

The rearrangement joins TRBV7-2 to TRBJ1-5; D is uncertain. V gave up 5 bases and J gave up 1 base, with 6 bases separating them. The CDR3 is 13 residues long. CDR1 and CDR2 (germline): SGHTA, FQGNSA. The CDR3 DNA sequence: TGTGCCAGCAGCCCTGGGAGCAATCAGCCCCAGCATTTT. Protein sequence: CASSPGSNQPQHF. Looking up the rest from reference TRBV7-2 and TRBJ1-5 gives the full variable domain: GAGVSQSPSNKVTEKGKDVELRCDPISGHTALYWYRQSLGQGLEFLIYFQGNSAPDKSGLPSDRFSAERTGGSVSTLTIQRTQQEDSAVYLCASSPGSNQPQHFGDGTRLSIL.

V gene TRBV19 combines with J gene TRBJ1-2; 12 positions match TRBD1. J gave up 4 bases and V 6 bases, and 15 bases lay outside the gene matches. Germline V gene data show CDR1 as LNHDA and CDR2 as SQIVND (reference sequence). The CDR3 runs to 18 residues. The CDR3 DNA reads as TGTGCCAGTAGATTGTCCGGGACAGGGGGCCCCGGGGGCTATGGCTACACCTTC. It translates to CASRLSGTGGPGGYGYTF. Full variable domain (rest looked up from reference TRBV19 and TRBJ1-2): DGGITQSPKYLFRKEGQNVTLSCEQNLNHDAMYWYRQDPGQGLRLIYYSQIVNDFQKGDIAEGYSVSREKKESFPLTVTSAQKNPTAFYLCASRLSGTGGPGGYGYTFGSGTRLTVV.

Points on this clonotype: A much larger clone differs by one base, so this may be a read error. The rearrangement links TRBV12-3 or TRBV12-4 to TRBJ1-4, with D maybe TRBD1 (5 bases). V dropped 6 bases and J dropped 8 bases, with 13 bases sitting between them. The CDR3 spans 13 residues. The CDR3 DNA sequence: TGTGCCAGCAGGGACACGGTAGTGGAAAAACTGTTTTTT. This gives the protein CASRDTVVEKLFF.

In nucleotides, the CDR3 is TGCGCCAGCAGCCAAGGAGTTACAGGGGGCGTAGAAAAACTGTTTTTT. Protein product: CASSQGVTGGVEKLFF. The chain employs TRBV4-1 and TRBJ1-4; 9 bases align to TRBD1. This CDR3 has 16 residues. V trimming: 1 base; J trimming: 8 bases; junction bases outside the gene matches: 8. CDR1 and CDR2 from the germline V gene are MGHRA and YSYEKL.

At least ten counts were recorded for this clonotype. V is TRBV5-1 and J is TRBJ2-3; 8 bases are shared with TRBD2. J was trimmed by 0 bases and V by 0 bases; bases with no gene match: 3. Germline CDR1 and CDR2: SGHRS and YFSETQ. The CDR3 extends over 16 amino acids. CDR3 loop: CASSLGSSGSTDTQYF. CDR3 in DNA: TGCGCCAGCAGCTTGGGGTCTAGCGGGAGCACAGATACGCAGTATTTT. Filled out from reference TRBV5-1 and TRBJ2-3, the complete variable domain reads KAGVTQTPRYLIKTRGQQVTLSCSPISGHRSVSWYQQTPGQGLQFLFEYFSETQRNKGNFPGRFSGRQFSNSRSEMNVSTLELGDSALYLCASSLGSSGSTDTQYFGPGTRLTVL.

This clonotype was detected ten times or more. This chain joins TRBV5-1 and TRBJ2-2; D is uncertain. This CDR3 comprises 14 residues. The V end was cut by 8 bases, the J end by 0 bases, with 11 bases between. Germline assignment: CDR1 SGHRS and CDR2 YFSETQ. The CDR3 sequence is CASRAEANTGELFF. The CDR3 DNA sequence: TGCGCCAGTCGCGCTGAGGCGAACACCGGGGAGCTGTTTTTT.

This clonotype showed up just a few times. The rearrangement uses TRBV6-2 or TRBV6-3 and TRBJ2-2; the D gene is possibly TRBD2 (5 bases). With 4 bases removed from V and 9 bases from J, the gap between germline ends came to 12 bases. Looked up from germline, CDR1 is MNHEY and CDR2 is SVGEGT. The CDR3 has 13 amino acids. In DNA form, the CDR3 reads TGTGCCAGCAGTTTCGGACTTGGATGGGAGCTGTTTTTT. Its translation: CASSFGLGWELFF.

This clonotype was detected ten times or more. The chain couples TRBV27 to TRBJ2-1; TRBD1 or TRBD2 may be the D gene (5 bases each). V was trimmed by 6 bases and J by 4 bases, leaving 16 bases between them. Germline values: CDR1 MNHEY, CDR2 SMNVEV (reference sequence). CDR3 length equals 15 residues. CDR3 residues: CASSPGTPWYNEQFF. As DNA, the CDR3 is TGTGCCAGCAGCCCTGGGACCCCCTGGTACAATGAGCAGTTCTTC.

Worth noting for this clonotype: At one of its ends the junction is not consistent with the germline gene, which may arise from a read error. The chain is built from TRBV7-7 and TRBJ1-1; D remains ambiguous. Per the germline V gene, CDR1 is SSHAT and CDR2 is FNYEAQ (reference sequence). This CDR3 contains 13 residues. CDR3: CASSSVIPGFVFF. CDR3 in DNA: TGTGCTAGCAGCTCCGTCATTCCAGGTTTTGTTTTCTTT.

This clonotype was seen repeatedly, ten times or more. The gene calls are TRBV12-3 or TRBV12-4 and TRBJ2-7; D gene uncertain. The germline V and J ends were trimmed by 6 bases and 5 bases, with 11 bases remaining between them. The CDR3 has 12 residues. Written as DNA, the CDR3 is TGTGCCAGCAGCATGCTGGCTCACGAGCAGTACTTC. Its protein product is CASSMLAHEQYF.

This clonotype came up many times. This sequence joins TRBV9 and TRBJ1-2, with D possibly matching TRBD1 (6 bases). Germline-derived CDR1 and CDR2 are SGDLS and YYNGEE. The V and J ends lost 3 bases and 4 bases respectively, with 13 bases between them. The CDR3 contains 14 residues. CDR3 in amino acids: CASSASTGIYGYTF. CDR3 DNA sequence: TGTGCCAGCAGCGCGTCGACAGGTATCTATGGCTACACCTTC.

This clonotype was seen repeatedly, ten times or more. This chain uses TRBV5-1 with TRBJ1-2, with D unclear. In germline, CDR1 is SGHRS, CDR2 YFSETQ. This CDR3 is 14 amino acids long. The V end was cut by 0 bases, the J end by 10 bases, with 16 bases between. This chain's CDR3 is CASSLEPGTLNYTF. The DNA of the CDR3 is TGCGCCAGCAGCTTGGAGCCAGGCACCCTAAACTACACCTTC.

The rearrangement joins TRBV5-1 to TRBJ2-1, with 9 positions matching TRBD1. Germline V gene data show CDR1 as SGHRS and CDR2 as YFSETQ. The CDR3 is 14 residues long. The V and J ends lost 4 bases and 9 bases, in that order; junction bases with no gene match: 8. In nucleotides, the CDR3 is TGCGCCAGCAGCCCGAATACAGGGGGCACTGAGCAGTTCTTC. Its protein product is CASSPNTGGTEQFF.

The rearrangement joins TRBV25-1 to TRBJ2-7; D gene ambiguous. Trimming took 5 bases from V and 3 from J, leaving 5 bases between them. This CDR3 is built from 11 residues. Germline CDR1 MGHDK, CDR2 SYGVNS. CDR3 in amino acids: CASSIYYEQYF. In nucleotides, the CDR3 is TGTGCCAGCAGTATCTACTACGAGCAGTACTTC.

The sample holds one count of this clonotype. This chain links TRBV12-3 or TRBV12-4 with TRBJ2-5; D is possibly TRBD1 (6 bases). The CDR3 covers 12 residues. V was shortened by 7 bases and J by 5 bases, with 11 bases between the two germline ends. The CDR3 loop reads CASTLGGETQYF. CDR3 DNA sequence: TGTGCCAGCACACTAGGGGGTGAGACCCAGTACTTC.

This clonotype was seen a few times. The chain links TRBV19 to TRBJ1-1, with D perhaps TRBD1 (5 bases). The CDR3 contains 13 residues. Looked up from germline, CDR1 is LNHDA and CDR2 is SQIVND (reference sequence). V lost 7 bases to trimming and J lost 6 bases, with 15 bases between them. CDR3 nucleotides: TGTGCCAGTACCGAGGGGCGGCGACCTGAAGCTTTCTTT. It translates to CASTEGRRPEAFF.

A note on this clonotype: One base away lies a much larger clone, so this may be a sequencing read error. The CDR3 nucleotides are TGTGCCAGCAGGACTGACGGGCGGCTGAACACTCAAGCTTTCTTT. It encodes CASRTDGRLNTQAFF. This chain links TRBV12-3 or TRBV12-4 with TRBJ1-1; no firm D call. This CDR3 region has 15 residues.

This chain uses TRBV18 with TRBJ2-5; D may match TRBD1 or TRBD2 (6 bases each). Trimming shortened V by 4 bases and J by 1 base, and 16 bases separated the two germline ends. The germline V gene has CDR1 KGHSH and CDR2 LQKENI. The CDR3 has 16 residues. The CDR3, as DNA: TGTGCCAGCTCACTCATTCCCGGGGGCGTCCAAGAGACCCAGTACTTC. Protein product: CASSLIPGGVQETQYF. Based on the CDR3 plus reference TRBV18 and TRBJ2-5, the full variable domain is NAGVMQNPRHLVRRRGQEARLRCSPMKGHSHVYWYRQLPEEGLKFMVYLQKENIIDESGMPKERFSAEFPKEGPSILRIQQVVRGDSAAYFCASSLIPGGVQETQYFGPGTRLLVL.

This clonotype was seen at least ten times. This chain links TRBV5-1 with TRBJ2-3; D ambiguous. Germline V lookup: CDR1 SGHRS, CDR2 YFSETQ. The CDR3 length is 13 residues. V was pared by 0 bases and J by 2 bases, with 4 bases between. The CDR3 loop is CASSLANTDTQYF. The CDR3 coding sequence is TGCGCCAGCAGCTTGGCCAACACAGATACGCAGTATTTT.

The rearrangement links TRBV19 to TRBJ1-6, with a weak D call TRBD1 (6 bases). CDR1 LNHDA and CDR2 SQIVND come from the germline V gene (reference sequence). The CDR3 runs to 14 residues. V was trimmed by 11 bases and J by 5 bases, leaving 16 bases between them. The CDR3 is CAVSRGFDNSPLHF. DNA of the CDR3: TGTGCCGTAAGCAGGGGATTCGATAATTCACCCCTCCACTTT.

The chain uses TRBV7-7 and TRBJ2-1; 9 bases line up with TRBD2. The germline gives CDR1 SSHAT, CDR2 FNYEAQ (reference sequence). The CDR3 is 16 amino acids. V was clipped by 4 bases and J by 0 bases; unmatched bases: 4. DNA for the CDR3: TGTGCCAGCAGCTGGGGCGGGGGGGCCTCCTACAATGAGCAGTTCTTC. Translating it yields CASSWGGGASYNEQFF.